These T cell receptor beta chains were read from a single sample in a study of T-cell reconstitution after alpha-beta-depleted transplantation in children. MiXCR, run by TCRdb on the PCR reads, gives a single entry per CDR3 protein. The profile shows just under 350,000 distinct CDR3 sequences, roughly 15% of them singletons. This sample comprised PBMCs, mostly from graft donor cells, obtained 360 days after TCRalphabeta/CD19-depleted stem cell transplant. These receptors were taken from a male patient between 2 and 9 years old who had a stem cell transplant for acute lymphoblastic leukemia, so the T cells may come from the graft donor. The CDR3 runs from the conserved cysteine through the conserved F or W. A D gene is named only where the DNA matches it firmly. Clone sizes are given selectively: once, few, many, or a class where the clone is expanded.

v_call	j_call	d_call	clone_size	cdr3_aa	cdr3_nt
TRBV9	TRBJ2-1	TRBD1	few	CASSGTGHYNEQFF	TGTGCCAGCAGCGGGACAGGACATTACAATGAGCAGTTCTTC
TRBV7-9	TRBJ2-7	-	-	CASSLVVGSFDEQYF	TGTGCCAGCAGCTTAGTTGTCGGGAGCTTCGACGAGCAGTACTTC
TRBV11-2	TRBJ2-5	-	-	CASSSQAIQETQYF	TGTGCCAGCAGCTCCCAGGCGATACAAGAGACCCAGTACTTC
TRBV11-2	TRBJ2-3	-	many	CASSLWGGTWHF	TGTGCCAGCAGTCTCTGGGGTGGGACGTGGCATTTT
TRBV28	TRBJ2-7	-	-	CASPSTAGEQYF	TGTGCCAGCCCATCCACGGCAGGGGAGCAGTACTTC
TRBV6-5	TRBJ1-1	TRBD1	-	CASSYTYRGRSEAFF	TGTGCCAGCAGTTACACCTACAGGGGGCGCAGTGAAGCTTTCTTT
TRBV5-1	TRBJ2-3	-	-	CASSRPVTDTQYF	TGCGCCAGCAGCCGACCAGTCACAGATACGCAGTATTTT
TRBV20-1	TRBJ2-7	-	many	CSAREGYEQYF	TGCAGTGCTAGAGAGGGGTACGAGCAGTACTTC
TRBV27	TRBJ1-5	TRBD1	few	CASSPGQGSQPQHF	TGTGCCAGCAGCCCCGGACAGGGGAGTCAGCCCCAGCATTTT
TRBV20-1	TRBJ2-1	TRBD1	-	CSARELDRSTYNEQFF	TGCAGTGCTAGAGAGCTGGACAGGAGTACTTACAATGAGCAGTTCTTC
TRBV5-5	TRBJ1-5	-	few	CASSSIGNQPQHF	TGTGCCAGCAGCTCAATAGGGAATCAGCCCCAGCATTTT
TRBV18	TRBJ1-1	TRBD1	few	CASSRQGQFTEAFF	TGTGCCAGCTCAAGACAGGGCCAATTCACTGAAGCTTTCTTT
TRBV30	TRBJ2-2	-	many	CAGREGEQMNTGELFF	TGTGCCGGTCGGGAAGGGGAACAGATGAACACCGGGGAGCTGTTTTTT
TRBV29-1	TRBJ2-7	-	-	CSVSGALYEQYF	TGCAGCGTCTCAGGGGCTCTCTACGAGCAGTACTTC
TRBV18	TRBJ2-1	-	many	CASHWGSSYNEQFF	TGTGCCAGCCACTGGGGGTCCTCCTACAATGAGCAGTTCTTC
TRBV4-1	TRBJ2-3	-	few	CASSQDWRTVHTMRQYF	TGCGCCAGCAGCCAAGATTGGCGGACTGTGCACACAATGAGGCAGTATTTT
TRBV10-3	TRBJ2-2	-	few	CAISDSDRSTGELFF	TGTGCCATCAGTGATAGCGACAGGTCCACCGGGGAGCTGTTTTTT
TRBV12-3/TRBV12-4	TRBJ2-1	-	-	CASKKDSSNEQFF	TGTGCCAGCAAGAAGGACAGCAGCAATGAGCAGTTCTTC
TRBV7-9	TRBJ1-5	TRBD1	many	CASSLTGWKPQHF	TGTGCCAGCAGCTTGACAGGGTGGAAGCCCCAGCATTTT
TRBV24-1	TRBJ2-1	TRBD2	few	CATERGGEQFF	TGTGCCACCGAAAGGGGAGGGGAGCAGTTCTTC
TRBV5-6	TRBJ2-3	TRBD2	-	CASSPFGTSGTDTQYF	TGTGCCAGCAGCCCCTTCGGGACTAGCGGAACAGATACGCAGTATTTT
TRBV11-1	TRBJ2-5	TRBD1	-	CASSPVDRGGRETQYF	TGTGCCAGCAGCCCCGTAGACAGGGGAGGAAGAGAGACCCAGTACTTC
TRBV7-2	TRBJ1-2	TRBD1	-	CASSWRTGGDYGYTF	TGTGCCAGCAGCTGGAGGACAGGGGGCGACTATGGCTACACCTTC